These 29 T cell receptor beta chains share one sample of origin, sequenced in a study of OX40 agonist ivuxolimab in advanced cancers. The method was immunoSEQ multiplex PCR; TCRdb's version includes in-frame clones alone and lacks a portion of them. The repertoire includes 75,000 to 100,000 clones, about 86% of them detected once, and around 2% sits in the top ten. The sequencing here drew on CD4+ or CD8+ T cells sorted from blood, taken in a trial of the OX40 agonist ivuxolimab. The receptors were gathered from an adult with an advanced solid tumor such as melanoma, head and neck, liver or kidney cancer.

The chain has TRBV6-5 and TRBJ1-1; D is unresolved. This CDR3 region has 13 residues. V lost 8 bases and J 4 bases, leaving 14 bases between the germline ends. Germline V gives CDR1 MNHEY, CDR2 SVGAGI. CDR3 residues: CASYVGVSTEAFF. The CDR3 nucleotides read TGTGCCAGCTACGTTGGGGTAAGCACTGAAGCTTTCTTT.

The CDR3 DNA sequence: TGTGCCAGCAGCCAGGGCGGGGAGCTGCGCTACGAGCAGTACTTC. Translation gives CASSQGGELRYEQYF. The rearrangement links TRBV7-2 to TRBJ2-7, with a tentative D call TRBD2 (6 bases). CDR1 is SGHTA and CDR2 is FQGNSA in the germline V gene. The V gene lost 5 bases and the J gene lost 3 bases, with 17 bases spanning the gap. CDR3 size: 15 residues.

The CDR3 spells CASSIYQTSNQPQHF. CDR3 sequence (DNA): TGTGCCAGTAGTATATATCAGACTAGCAATCAGCCCCAGCATTTT. The chain joins TRBV19 to TRBJ1-5; D gene unclear. Germline V gives CDR1 LNHDA, CDR2 SQIVND (reference sequence). The V gene lost 2 bases and the J gene lost 0 bases, with 8 bases spanning the gap. There are 15 residues in the CDR3.

This clone was counted a few times. This chain joins TRBV9 and TRBJ2-3; 11 bases map to TRBD2. The CDR3 consists of 17 residues. The trim removed 0 bases at V and 2 bases at J, leaving 5 bases unmatched. From germline, CDR1 is SGDLS and CDR2 YYNGEE. The CDR3 sequence: CASSVGLAGSTTDTQYF. The CDR3 coding sequence is TGTGCCAGCAGCGTAGGACTAGCGGGGAGCACCACAGATACGCAGTATTTT.

This clone was detected a few times. The chain is built from TRBV2 and TRBJ1-5; D gene unclear. Per germline, CDR1 SNHLY and CDR2 FYNNEI. V was trimmed by 1 base and J by 2 bases, leaving 9 bases between them. This CDR3 comprises 15 residues. This CDR3 reads CASSEDNTGNQPQHF. The CDR3 DNA is TGTGCCAGCAGTGAAGACAATACGGGCAATCAGCCCCAGCATTTT.

The V and J genes are TRBV28 and TRBJ2-3, with D maybe TRBD1 (5 bases). The germline CDR1 and CDR2 sequences are MDHEN and SYDVKM. This CDR3 spans 16 amino acids. The V end was cut by 3 bases, the J end by 2 bases, with 15 bases between. The CDR3 bases are TGTGCCAGCAGTTTTCAAAAGGGGTTCACCACAGATACGCAGTATTTT. Protein sequence: CASSFQKGFTTDTQYF.

This sequence joins TRBV5-4 and TRBJ2-1; 15 nucleotides agree with TRBD2. Trimming took 4 bases from V and 7 from J; bases not matched to a gene: 6. This CDR3 contains 16 residues. Germline V CDR1 and CDR2: SGHNT, YYREEE (reference sequence). The CDR3: CASSTGTSGGMNEQFF. The DNA of the CDR3 is TGTGCCAGCAGCACAGGGACTAGCGGGGGGATGAATGAGCAGTTCTTC.

CDR3 in DNA: TGTGCCATCCAGGCCGGGACAGCGAACTACGAGCAGTACTTC. It specifies CAIQAGTANYEQYF. The chain combines TRBV28 with TRBJ2-7; 7 bases fit TRBD1. CDR1 MDHEN and CDR2 SYDVKM come from the germline V gene. Losses at the gene ends were 10 bases for V and 3 bases for J; bases not matched to a gene: 12. CDR3 length equals 14 residues.

The J gene is TRBJ1-2, the V gene TRBV7-9, with D perhaps TRBD1 (5 bases). Germline lookup yields CDR1 SEHNR and CDR2 FQNEAQ (reference sequence). This CDR3 has 15 amino acids. Trimming took off 1 base at V and 2 bases at J, with 11 bases between the two ends. CDR3: CASSLGAAGNYGYTF. The CDR3 DNA sequence: TGTGCCAGCAGCTTAGGTGCTGCAGGGAACTATGGCTACACCTTC.

The CDR3 nucleotides read TGTGCCAGCTCACAGGGCAGCTCCTACAATGAGCAGTTCTTC. Its translation: CASSQGSSYNEQFF. The gene calls are TRBV7-9 and TRBJ2-1; possible D gene TRBD1, 6 bases. The germline V and J ends were trimmed by 8 bases and 0 bases, with 11 bases remaining between them. This CDR3 has 14 residues. Per germline, CDR1 SEHNR and CDR2 FQNEAQ (reference sequence).

The chain recombines TRBV11-2 with TRBJ1-5; D not resolved. The V end lost 6 bases, the J end lost 4 bases, and 10 bases lay between the germline ends. This CDR3 has 13 amino acids. Germline loops: CDR1 SGHAT, CDR2 FQNNGV. The CDR3 loop reads CASSLNRNQPQHF. CDR3 coding DNA: TGTGCCAGCAGTTTGAACAGAAATCAGCCCCAGCATTTT.

The J gene is TRBJ1-1, the V gene TRBV6-5; D unclear. V dropped 0 bases and J dropped 7 bases, with 12 bases sitting between them. The germline gives CDR1 MNHEY, CDR2 SVGAGI. CDR3 length: 14 residues. Here the CDR3 reads CASSYSIAENEAFF. The CDR3 DNA reads TGTGCCAGCAGTTACTCGATAGCCGAGAATGAAGCTTTCTTT.

The chain joins TRBV11-1 to TRBJ1-3; unclear D gene. CDR3 length: 16 amino acids. The germline CDR1 and CDR2 sequences are SGHAT and FQDESV (reference sequence). V lost 1 base, J lost 3 bases, and 13 bases lay in between. CDR3 DNA sequence: TGTGCCAGCAGCTTAGGTGGTTCGTCGCTTGGAAACACCATATATTTT. Protein: CASSLGGSSLGNTIYF.

This clone appeared a single time. A junction boundary mismatches the germline segment, possibly from a read error. This chain connects TRBV7-6 to TRBJ1-2, with D tentatively TRBD1 (5 bases). There are 15 residues in the CDR3. Germline CDR1 reads SGHVS; CDR2 reads FNYEAQ. The CDR3 nucleotides are TGTGCCAGCAGCCTAGCGGGACCTCAGTCGGGTGGCTACACCTTC. Amino acid sequence: CASSLAGPQSGGYTF.

This chain uses TRBV7-9 with TRBJ1-4, with D hard to call. This CDR3 region has 14 residues. V was trimmed by 5 bases and J by 7 bases, leaving 14 bases between them. Germline values: CDR1 SEHNR, CDR2 FQNEAQ (reference sequence). In DNA form, the CDR3 reads TGTGCCAGCAGCGAGCCGGGGAGAGGTGAAAAACTGTTTTTT. Its translation is CASSEPGRGEKLFF.

The genes are TRBV5-1 and TRBJ1-2; 7 nucleotides agree with TRBD1. V was clipped by 1 base and J by 8 bases; unmatched bases: 11. The CDR3 has 15 residues. The V gene's germline CDR1 is SGHRS and CDR2 YFSETQ. CDR3 in DNA: TGCGCCAGCAGCTTGATATCGGAGGGGGCGCAAGGCTACACCTTC. Amino acid sequence: CASSLISEGAQGYTF.

Worth noting for this clone: One junction end disagrees with the germline gene, perhaps due to a read error. The DNA for the CDR3 is TGCGTCATCAGGGGGTCGAACACCGGGGAGCTGTTTTTT. Translation gives CVIRGSNTGELFF. The chain carries TRBV27 and TRBJ2-2; 7 positions agree with TRBD1. The CDR3 totals 13 residues. Germline values: CDR1 MNHEY, CDR2 SMNVEV (reference sequence).

The chain combines TRBV15 with TRBJ2-2; D call uncertain. V was trimmed by 0 bases and J by 4 bases, leaving 3 bases between them. The germline V gene encodes CDR1 LNHNV and CDR2 YYDKDF (reference sequence). CDR3 length: 13 amino acids. CDR3 amino acids: CATSRDTTGELFF. The CDR3 region has the DNA TGTGCCACCAGCAGAGATACCACCGGGGAGCTGTTTTTT.

The rearrangement uses TRBV15 and TRBJ2-1; D gene uncertain. CDR1 LNHNV and CDR2 YYDKDF come from the germline V gene (reference sequence). Trimming left V 3 bases short and J 6 bases short, with 6 bases between. CDR3 size: 12 residues. The CDR3 nucleotides read TGTGCCACCAGCAGCAGAGGCAATGAGCAGTTCTTC. Protein sequence: CATSSRGNEQFF.

The rearrangement joins TRBV5-4 to TRBJ1-1, with D possibly TRBD1 on 5 matching bases. The length of the CDR3 is 14 residues. The V and J ends lost 0 bases and 7 bases respectively, with 13 bases between them. Germline CDR1 is SGHNT and CDR2 is YYREEE (reference sequence). This CDR3 is CASSLDMGGGEAFF. In nucleotides, the CDR3 is TGTGCCAGCAGCTTGGATATGGGCGGGGGTGAAGCTTTCTTT. Complete variable domain (other parts from reference TRBV5-4 and TRBJ1-1): ETGVTQSPTHLIKTRGQQVTLRCSSQSGHNTVSWYQQALGQGPQFIFQYYREEENGRGNFPPRFSGLQFPNYSSELNVNALELDDSALYLCASSLDMGGGEAFFGQGTRLTVV.

The gene calls are TRBV19 and TRBJ1-4; D not resolved. This CDR3 contains 15 residues. With 3 bases removed from V and 0 bases from J, the gap between germline ends came to 8 bases. Germline assignment: CDR1 LNHDA and CDR2 SQIVND (reference sequence). Written as DNA, the CDR3 is TGTGCCAGTAGTATTGGGTACGCAACTAATGAAAAACTGTTTTTT. This encodes CASSIGYATNEKLFF.

This chain joins TRBV4-2 and TRBJ2-3; 9 nucleotides line up with TRBD2. The length of the CDR3 is 17 residues. Germline lookup yields CDR1 LGHNA and CDR2 YNFKEQ. V lost 1 base to trimming and J lost 6 bases; unmatched junction nucleotides: 11. The CDR3 DNA reads as TGTGCCAGCAGCCAAGGGACGGCGGGGGGGCCCGAGGATACGCAGTATTTT. Translating gives CASSQGTAGGPEDTQYF.

V usage is TRBV5-1 and J usage is TRBJ2-5; D not resolved. The end of the DNA aligns better with TRBJ2-7, so the J call may be wrong. Germline values: CDR1 SGHRS, CDR2 YFSETQ. This CDR3 has 12 residues. DNA of the CDR3: TGCGCCAGCAGCTTTGATACCTACGAGCAGTACTTC. Translation: CASSFDTYEQYF.

This chain connects TRBV6-5 to TRBJ1-1; a possible D gene is TRBD1 (6 bases). CDR3 length: 14 residues. V lost 4 bases, J lost 5 bases, and 14 bases lay in between. CDR1 is MNHEY, CDR2 SVGAGI, per germline. This CDR3 is CASSFRGMRTEAFF. The CDR3 DNA reads TGTGCCAGCAGTTTCAGGGGAATGAGGACTGAAGCTTTCTTT.

The rearrangement uses TRBV27 and TRBJ2-3; tentative D call: TRBD1 (5 bases). The CDR3 totals 14 residues. Deletions cut 6 bases from V and 2 bases from J, with 12 bases between. Germline V gene sequence: CDR1 MNHEY, CDR2 SMNVEV (reference sequence). CDR3 DNA: TGTGCCAGCAGGCGCCCAGGGCACACAGATACGCAGTATTTT. Its protein product is CASRRPGHTDTQYF.

The rearrangement links TRBV29-1 to TRBJ2-1, with 9 bases identical to TRBD1. The CDR3 totals 14 residues. In germline, CDR1 is SQVTM, CDR2 ANQGSEA. With 4 bases clipped from V and 8 bases from J, the junction kept 9 bases outside the gene matches. CDR3 amino acids: CSVGWDRDSDEQFF. The CDR3 DNA sequence: TGCAGCGTTGGTTGGGACAGGGATAGTGATGAGCAGTTCTTC.

The chain is built from TRBV6-6 and TRBJ2-3, with a possible D match to TRBD1 (6 bases). Germline lookup yields CDR1 MNHNY and CDR2 SVGAGI (reference sequence). V lost 7 bases to trimming and J lost 0 bases, with 11 bases between them. This CDR3 comprises 14 residues. The CDR3 spells CASKSGASTDTQYF. For the CDR3, the DNA is TGTGCCAGCAAATCAGGGGCCAGCACAGATACGCAGTATTTT.

The chain couples TRBV11-2 to TRBJ2-7, with TRBD2 matching 10 bases. Losses at the gene ends were 1 base for V and 4 bases for J; bases not matched to a gene: 7. The CDR3 contains 16 residues. Germline-derived CDR1 and CDR2 are SGHAT and FQNNGV. CDR3 amino acids: CASSLGGSGRSYEQYF. The CDR3 DNA reads TGTGCCAGCAGCTTAGGGGGTAGCGGGAGGAGTTACGAGCAGTACTTC.

V and J are TRBV27 and TRBJ1-1; D is unresolved. V lost 8 bases and J lost 0, with 10 bases in between. Per germline, CDR1 MNHEY and CDR2 SMNVEV (reference sequence). CDR3 length: 13 residues. The CDR3 reads CASSVGLNTEAFF. The CDR3 region has the DNA TGTGCCAGCTCTGTAGGGTTGAACACTGAAGCTTTCTTT.